These 21 T cell receptor beta chains share one sample of origin, sequenced in a study of T cell repertoires in cytomegalovirus infection. Antigens of these TCRs are unknown. MiXCR was run by TCRdb on the reads, yielding one entry per CDR3 protein. The sample records around 770,000 distinct CDR3 sequences, 25% to 30% being singletons. The sample in question was cultured CD8+ T cells from PBMCs, obtained from culture after CMV antigen stimulation. Receptors originate from a human donor in good health (CMV status not recorded). Some clones in this sample may be carry-over from other donors' samples.

The chain couples TRBV5-1 to TRBJ2-1, with 12 nucleotides matching TRBD2. Per the germline V gene, CDR1 is SGHRS and CDR2 is YFSETQ. The CDR3 contains 16 residues. After removal of 6 bases from V and 5 bases from J, the junction contained 9 bases not matched to a gene. CDR3 residues: CASTYQTSGGHNEQFF. The CDR3 DNA follows: TGCGCCAGCACCTACCAGACTAGCGGGGGTCACAATGAGCAGTTCTTC.

The rearrangement joins TRBV29-1 to TRBJ2-7, with D perhaps matching TRBD1 (6 bases). Germline V gene sequence: CDR1 SQVTM, CDR2 ANQGSEA. V lost 6 bases, J lost 5 bases, and 14 bases lay in between. The CDR3 sequence is 12 residues long. The chain's CDR3 is CSVLTTGHEQYV. In DNA form, the CDR3 reads TGCAGCGTCCTGACCACAGGGCACGAGCAGTACGTC.

There are many counts of this clonotype. The chain has TRBV7-8 and TRBJ2-3; the match to TRBD2 covers 12 bases. This CDR3 comprises 19 residues. V lost 5 bases and J lost 5; bases outside the gene matches: 17. CDR1 and CDR2 (germline): SGHVS, FQNEAQ. CDR3 coding DNA: TGTGCCAGCAGCCCCACCTGGGAGAAGCTAGCGGGGGGGCGAGATACGCAGTATTTT. Its protein is CASSPTWEKLAGGRDTQYF.

The chain employs TRBV12-3 or TRBV12-4 and TRBJ1-5; D is possibly TRBD1 (5 bases). Trimming stripped 1 base from V and 5 bases from J, with 12 bases between. This CDR3 has 15 residues. CDR3 region: CASSLEGIGDQPQHF. The CDR3 coding sequence is TGTGCCAGCAGTTTAGAGGGGATTGGGGATCAGCCCCAGCATTTT.

This chain's CDR3 is CSARGGILAPQVAQYF. DNA for the CDR3: TGCAGTGCTAGAGGGGGGATACTAGCTCCCCAAGTGGCCCAGTACTTC. V gene TRBV20-1 combines with J gene TRBJ2-5; D perhaps matches TRBD2 (6 bases). The CDR3 contains 16 residues. The germline gives CDR1 DFQATT, CDR2 SNEGSKA (reference sequence). Trimming cost V 1 base and J 9 bases, with 24 bases left between them.

The sample holds a few counts of this clonotype. CDR3 sequence: CASSPRVAGDYSYNEQFF. The CDR3 DNA follows: TGTGCCAGCAGCCCTCGGGTAGCGGGGGACTACTCCTACAATGAGCAGTTCTTC. The rearrangement links TRBV6-5 to TRBJ2-1; TRBD2 agrees at 9 bases. The V gene end was trimmed by 6 bases and the J gene end by 0 bases; junction bases not matched to a gene: 12. The CDR3 sequence is 18 residues long. Germline values: CDR1 MNHEY, CDR2 SVGAGI.

The chain carries TRBV20-1 and TRBJ1-1; weak D call: TRBD1 (5 bases). Germline V gene sequence: CDR1 DFQATT, CDR2 SNEGSKA (reference sequence). Trimming stripped 5 bases from V and 3 bases from J, with 13 bases between. The CDR3 runs to 13 residues. The CDR3 region has the DNA TGCAGTGCTCGACTTCTAGGGGACACTGAAGCTTTCTTT. This translates into CSARLLGDTEAFF.

A few counts support this clonotype. J is TRBJ1-5 and V is TRBV19, with D uncertain. Looked up from germline, CDR1 is LNHDA and CDR2 is SQIVND (reference sequence). The CDR3 contains 12 residues. The V end was cut by 7 bases, the J end by 7 bases, with 11 bases between. DNA of the CDR3: TGTGCCAGTACTGAGAGTACCCAGCCCCAGCATTTT. Protein: CASTESTQPQHF.

The rearrangement uses TRBV7-6 and TRBJ2-2, with TRBD1 matching 11 bases. V shed 5 bases, J shed 4 bases, and the junction held 9 bases outside the gene matches. This CDR3 has 17 residues. The germline V gene has CDR1 SGHVS and CDR2 FNYEAQ. The CDR3 protein is CASSERTGGLGTGELFF. DNA of the CDR3: TGTGCCAGCAGCGAGCGGACAGGGGGCTTGGGCACCGGGGAGCTGTTTTTT.

The CDR3 loop reads CASSLVVQSNTEAFF. The CDR3 region has the DNA TGTGCCAGCAGCTTAGTTGTGCAATCGAACACTGAAGCTTTCTTT. The chain uses TRBV7-8 and TRBJ1-1; D not resolved. Germline CDR1 is SGHVS and CDR2 is FQNEAQ. The CDR3 extends over 15 amino acids. V lost 1 base and J 1 base, leaving 10 bases between the germline ends.

This clonotype was observed a handful of times. The V gene is TRBV6-5, the J gene TRBJ2-7, with 12 bases matching TRBD2. There are 14 residues in the CDR3. J was trimmed by 4 bases and V by 5 bases; bases with no gene match: 3. CDR1 and CDR2 (germline): MNHEY, SVGAGI. The CDR3 sequence is CASSASGGVYEQYF. CDR3 DNA: TGTGCCAGCAGTGCTAGCGGGGGGGTTTACGAGCAGTACTTC.

A single count supports this clonotype. Since a much larger clone is just one base distant, this may be a read error. The V gene is TRBV7-4, the J gene TRBJ2-1, with 10 bases fitting TRBD2. The CDR3 is 14 amino acids. Germline CDR1 is SGHVT and CDR2 is SQSDAQ. With V trimmed by 7 bases and J by 9 bases, 9 bases remained unmatched. This CDR3 is CASTGLARVVEQFF. DNA for the CDR3: TGTGCCAGCACGGGACTAGCGAGGGTGGTTGAGCAGTTCTTC.

The V and J genes are TRBV7-9 and TRBJ2-5, with TRBD2 matching over 11 bases. CDR1 and CDR2 from the germline V gene are SEHNR and FQNEAQ (reference sequence). Trimming at V came to 5 bases and at J to 1 base, leaving 6 bases not matched to a gene. There are 16 residues in the CDR3. The CDR3 sequence is CASSQSSGGPQETQYF. Written as DNA, the CDR3 is TGTGCCAGCAGCCAATCTAGCGGGGGGCCCCAAGAGACCCAGTACTTC.

Comment on this clonotype: This could be a read error, since a much larger clone is one nucleotide away. The chain employs TRBV7-9 and TRBJ2-5; possibly TRBD1 for D (5 bases). Germline CDR1 reads SEHNR; CDR2 reads FQNEAQ (reference sequence). Deletions cut 3 bases from V and 3 bases from J, with 11 bases between. The length of the CDR3 is 14 residues. CDR3 nucleotide sequence: TGTGCCAGCAGCTTCGGACATGGGAAAGAGACCCAGTACTTC. This sequence encodes CASSFGHGKETQYF.

Ten or more counts support this clonotype. The chain links TRBV7-2 to TRBJ1-3; no firm D call. The CDR3 length is 11 residues. V was shortened by 4 bases and J by 8 bases, with 6 bases between the two germline ends. In germline, CDR1 is SGHTA, CDR2 FQGNSA. The CDR3 sequence is CASSYGDTIYF. The CDR3 nucleotides read TGTGCCAGCAGCTACGGGGACACCATATATTTT.

The CDR3 DNA is TGCGCCAGCAGCTCGAGAAGACGGCCCACTGAAGCTTTCTTT. This gives the protein CASSSRRRPTEAFF. The V call is TRBV5-1, the J call TRBJ1-1; the D is unclear. The CDR3 sequence is 14 residues long. The germline CDR1 and CDR2 sequences are SGHRS and YFSETQ. Trimming left V 3 bases short and J 4 bases short, with 13 bases between.

Only a few counts were recorded for this clonotype. CDR3 amino acids: CASRTDRERETQYF. DNA of the CDR3: TGTGCCAGCAGAACGGACAGGGAAAGGGAGACCCAGTACTTC. The chain combines TRBV7-6 with TRBJ2-5, with TRBD1 identical over 8 bases. Per the germline V gene, CDR1 is SGHVS and CDR2 is FNYEAQ. This CDR3 spans 14 amino acids. With 6 bases clipped from V and 5 bases from J, the junction kept 8 bases outside the gene matches.

The J gene is TRBJ2-5, the V gene TRBV7-6, with D unresolved. Germline CDR1 is SGHVS and CDR2 is FNYEAQ. CDR3 size: 11 residues. Trimming shortened V by 5 bases and J by 3 bases, and 4 bases separated the two germline ends. The CDR3 spells CASSGEETQYF. The CDR3 DNA sequence: TGTGCCAGCAGCGGCGAAGAGACCCAGTACTTC. Drawing the rest from reference TRBV7-6 and TRBJ2-5, the complete variable domain is GAGVSQSPRYKVTKRGQDVALRCDPISGHVSLYWYRQALGQGPEFLTYFNYEAQQDKSGLPNDRFSAERPEGSISTLTIQRTEQRDSAMYRCASSGEETQYFGPGTRLLVL.

Ten or more counts support this clonotype. The V and J genes are TRBV7-2 and TRBJ1-2, with a possible D match to TRBD1 (5 bases). Trimming took off 5 bases at V and 6 bases at J, with 7 bases between the two ends. The CDR3 totals 11 residues. Germline assignment: CDR1 SGHTA and CDR2 FQGNSA. The CDR3 nucleotides read TGTGCCAGCAGCGCAGGGAATGGCTACACCTTC. Protein sequence: CASSAGNGYTF.

This clonotype has only a few counts. The chain links TRBV6-2 or TRBV6-3 to TRBJ2-5; D may match TRBD1 or TRBD2 (5 bases each). Germline-derived CDR1 and CDR2 are MNHEY and SVGEGT. The CDR3 sequence is 16 residues long. The V end was cut by 4 bases, the J end by 3 bases, with 18 bases between. The CDR3 DNA reads TGTGCCAGCAGTTTACCAACCGGGACCGAAAAAGAGACCCAGTACTTC. As protein: CASSLPTGTEKETQYF.

The chain couples TRBV7-6 to TRBJ2-3; the D is unclear. Per the germline V gene, CDR1 is SGHVS and CDR2 is FNYEAQ. The CDR3 runs 18 residues. Trimming cost V 1 base and J 0 bases, with 17 bases left between them. CDR3 protein: CASSLGPKRRTSTDTQYF. For the CDR3, the DNA is TGTGCCAGCAGCTTAGGCCCCAAGAGGAGAACTAGCACAGATACGCAGTATTTT.